The 6 T cell receptor beta chains below come from one sample, sequenced in a study of T cells in Graves' hyperthyroidism and ophthalmopathy. RNA transcripts yielded amplified TCR beta CDR3 regions. HTBI primers were the set used in a first-round RT-PCR of the TCR CDR3. Using its own MiXCR run on the multiplex PCR reads, TCRdb lists one record per CDR3 protein. This repertoire shows about 720,000 distinct CDR3 sequences, about 17% found once; its top ten account for over 15%. Input material: blood. These receptors were obtained from a woman aged 45-59 years with Graves' hyperthyroidism that later progressed to Graves' ophthalmopathy.

This clonotype was recorded a few times. The J gene is TRBJ2-7, the V gene TRBV13; D is tentatively TRBD1 or TRBD2 (7 bases each). Germline values: CDR1 PRHDT, CDR2 FYEKMQ (reference sequence). The CDR3 spans 17 residues. V lost 4 bases to trimming and J lost 2 bases, with 21 bases between them. CDR3 residues: CASSSQGGTSPPYEQYF. CDR3 bases: TGTGCCAGCAGCTCCCAGGGGGGGACTTCGCCGCCCTACGAGCAGTACTTC.

This clonotype has more than one count but fewer than ten. The V and J genes are TRBV7-3 and TRBJ1-4; 10 bases align to TRBD1. With V trimmed by 10 bases and J by 6 bases, 5 bases remained unmatched. Per the germline V gene, CDR1 is SGHTA and CDR2 is FQGTGA. CDR3 length: 13 amino acids. CDR3 in DNA: TGTGCCATCGACAGGGGGCGCGATGAAAAACTGTTTTTT. It encodes CAIDRGRDEKLFF.

J is TRBJ2-4 and V is TRBV6-2 or TRBV6-3, with TRBD1 identical over 7 bases. CDR1 is MNHEY, CDR2 SVGEGT, per germline. The CDR3 contains 16 residues. The V gene end was trimmed by 5 bases and the J gene end by 0 bases; junction bases not matched to a gene: 7. The CDR3 coding sequence is TGTGCCAGCAGTCCCCGGGACAGTCGAGCCAAAAACATTCAGTACTTC. This gives the protein CASSPRDSRAKNIQYF.

The chain carries TRBV20-1 and TRBJ2-5; D is unclear. Trimming left V 0 bases short and J 0 bases short, with 8 bases between. Germline loops: CDR1 DFQATT, CDR2 SNEGSKA (reference sequence). The CDR3 is 14 amino acids. The DNA for the CDR3 is TGCAGTGCTAGAGACGTGGCAGACCAAGAGACCCAGTACTTC. This codes for CSARDVADQETQYF.

The chain uses TRBV7-9 and TRBJ2-1; TRBD1 might be the D (6 bases). The CDR3 totals 15 residues. V was cut by 3 bases and J by 2 bases, with 11 bases left in between. Germline lookup yields CDR1 SEHNR and CDR2 FQNEAQ (reference sequence). This CDR3 is CASSFPRGAYNEQFF. The CDR3 coding sequence is TGTGCCAGCAGCTTTCCCAGGGGAGCCTACAATGAGCAGTTCTTC.

This clonotype was picked up a small number of times. The chain combines TRBV20-1 with TRBJ1-1; 10 bases align to TRBD1. Unmatched junction bases numbered 3, after V lost 4 bases and J lost 1 base. Germline CDR1 reads DFQATT; CDR2 reads SNEGSKA (reference sequence). The CDR3 sequence is 14 residues long. CDR3 sequence: CSAKDRGANTEAFF. The DNA of the CDR3 is TGCAGTGCTAAGGACAGGGGGGCGAACACTGAAGCTTTCTTT.